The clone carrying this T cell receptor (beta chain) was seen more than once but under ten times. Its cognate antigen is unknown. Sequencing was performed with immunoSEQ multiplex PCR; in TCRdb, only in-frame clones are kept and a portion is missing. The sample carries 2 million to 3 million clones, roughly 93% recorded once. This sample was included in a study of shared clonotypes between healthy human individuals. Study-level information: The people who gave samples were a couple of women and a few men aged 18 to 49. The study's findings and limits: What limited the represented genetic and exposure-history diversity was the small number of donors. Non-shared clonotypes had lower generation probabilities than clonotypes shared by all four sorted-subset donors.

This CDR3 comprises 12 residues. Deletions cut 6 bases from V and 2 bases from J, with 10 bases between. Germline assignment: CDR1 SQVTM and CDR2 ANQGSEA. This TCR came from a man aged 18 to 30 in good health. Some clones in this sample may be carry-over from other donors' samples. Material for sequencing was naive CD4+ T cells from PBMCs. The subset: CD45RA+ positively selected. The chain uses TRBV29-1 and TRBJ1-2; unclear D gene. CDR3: CSVGTENYGYTF. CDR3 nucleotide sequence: TGCAGCGTCGGAACTGAAAACTATGGCTACACCTTC.